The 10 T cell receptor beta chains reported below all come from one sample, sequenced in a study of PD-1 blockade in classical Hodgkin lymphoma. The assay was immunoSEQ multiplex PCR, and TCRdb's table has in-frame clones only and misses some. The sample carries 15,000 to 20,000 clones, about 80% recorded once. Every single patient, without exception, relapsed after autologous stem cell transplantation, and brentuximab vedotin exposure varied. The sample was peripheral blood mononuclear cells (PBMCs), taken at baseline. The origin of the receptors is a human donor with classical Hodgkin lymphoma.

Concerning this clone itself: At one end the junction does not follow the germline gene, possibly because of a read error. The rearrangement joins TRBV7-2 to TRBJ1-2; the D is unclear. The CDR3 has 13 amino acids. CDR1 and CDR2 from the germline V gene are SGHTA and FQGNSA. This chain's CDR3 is CASRLAANYGYTF. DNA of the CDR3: TGTGCCAGCAGGTTAGCAGCTAACTATGGCTACACCTTC.

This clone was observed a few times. CDR3: CASNDNEQFF. For the CDR3, the DNA is TGTGCCAGCAACGACAATGAGCAGTTCTTC. This chain uses TRBV13 with TRBJ2-1; unclear D gene. With 7 bases removed from V and 5 bases from J, the gap between germline ends came to 3 bases. The CDR3 is 10 amino acids. CDR1 and CDR2 (germline): PRHDT, FYEKMQ (reference sequence).

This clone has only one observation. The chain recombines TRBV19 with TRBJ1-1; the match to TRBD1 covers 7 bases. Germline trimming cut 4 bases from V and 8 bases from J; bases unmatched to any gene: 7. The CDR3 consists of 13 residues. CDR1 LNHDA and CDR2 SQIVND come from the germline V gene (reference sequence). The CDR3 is CASSNQGGAEAFF. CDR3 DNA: TGTGCCAGTAGTAACCAAGGGGGCGCGGAAGCTTTCTTT.

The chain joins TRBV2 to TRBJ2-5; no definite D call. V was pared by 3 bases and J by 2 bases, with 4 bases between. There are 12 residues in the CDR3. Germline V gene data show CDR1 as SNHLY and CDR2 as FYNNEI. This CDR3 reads CASSDQQETQYF. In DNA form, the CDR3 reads TGTGCCAGCAGTGACCAACAAGAGACCCAGTACTTC.

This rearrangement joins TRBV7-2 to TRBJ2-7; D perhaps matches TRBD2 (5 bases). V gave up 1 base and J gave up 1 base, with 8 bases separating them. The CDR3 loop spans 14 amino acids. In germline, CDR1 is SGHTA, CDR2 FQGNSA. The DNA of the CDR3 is TGTGCCAGCAGCTTAGACCCGGGATCCTACGAGCAGTACTTC. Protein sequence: CASSLDPGSYEQYF.

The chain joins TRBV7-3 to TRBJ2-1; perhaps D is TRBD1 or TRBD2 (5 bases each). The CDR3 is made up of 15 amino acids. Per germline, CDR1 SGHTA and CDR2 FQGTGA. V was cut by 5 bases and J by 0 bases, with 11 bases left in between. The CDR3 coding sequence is TGTGCCAGCAGCCGACAGCGGAGCTCCTACAATGAGCAGTTCTTC. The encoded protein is CASSRQRSSYNEQFF.

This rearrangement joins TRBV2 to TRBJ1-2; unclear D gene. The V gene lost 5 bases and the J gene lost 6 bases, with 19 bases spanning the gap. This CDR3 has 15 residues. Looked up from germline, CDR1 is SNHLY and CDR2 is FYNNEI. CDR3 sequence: CASSWLTTEGDGYTF. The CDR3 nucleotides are TGTGCCAGCAGTTGGTTGACGACCGAGGGCGATGGCTACACCTTC.

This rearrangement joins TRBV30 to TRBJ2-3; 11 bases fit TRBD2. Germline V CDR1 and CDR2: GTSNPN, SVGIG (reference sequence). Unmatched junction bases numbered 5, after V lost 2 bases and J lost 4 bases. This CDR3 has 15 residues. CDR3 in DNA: TGTGCCTGGAGTATTACTAGCGGGAGTGCAGATACGCAGTATTTT. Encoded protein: CAWSITSGSADTQYF.

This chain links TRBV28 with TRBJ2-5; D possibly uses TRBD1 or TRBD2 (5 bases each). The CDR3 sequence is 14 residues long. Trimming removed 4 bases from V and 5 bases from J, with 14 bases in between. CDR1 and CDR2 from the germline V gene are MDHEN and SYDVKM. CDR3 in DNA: TGTGCCAGCAGTTCCGGGGCTCCACCGGAGACCCAGTACTTC. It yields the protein CASSSGAPPETQYF.

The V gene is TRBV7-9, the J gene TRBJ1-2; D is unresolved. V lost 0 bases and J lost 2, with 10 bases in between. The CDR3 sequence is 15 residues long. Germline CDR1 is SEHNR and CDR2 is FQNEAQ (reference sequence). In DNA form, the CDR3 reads TGTGCCAGCAGCTTAGCGGGCGGAGGGAACTATGGCTACACCTTC. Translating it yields CASSLAGGGNYGYTF. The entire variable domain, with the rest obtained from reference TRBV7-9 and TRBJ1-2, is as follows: DTGVSQNPRHKITKRGQNVTFRCDPISEHNRLYWYRQTLGQGPEFLTYFQNEAQLEKSRLLSDRFSAERPKGSFSTLEIQRTEQGDSAMYLCASSLAGGGNYGYTFGSGTRLTVV.